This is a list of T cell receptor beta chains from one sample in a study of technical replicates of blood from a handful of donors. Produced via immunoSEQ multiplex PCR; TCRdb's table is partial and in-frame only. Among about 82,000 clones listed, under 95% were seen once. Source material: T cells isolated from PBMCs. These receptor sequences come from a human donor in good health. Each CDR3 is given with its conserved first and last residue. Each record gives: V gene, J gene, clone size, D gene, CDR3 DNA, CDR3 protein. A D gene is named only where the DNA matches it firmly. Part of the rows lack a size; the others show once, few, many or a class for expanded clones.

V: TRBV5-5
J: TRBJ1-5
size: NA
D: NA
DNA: TGTGCCAGCAGCTTGGGGCTCGGACAGCTTAATCAGCCCCAGCATTTT
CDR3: CASSLGLGQLNQPQHF

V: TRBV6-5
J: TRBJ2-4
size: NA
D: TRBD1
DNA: TGTGCCAGCAGTTTACAGGGGGCCAAAAACATTCAGTACTTC
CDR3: CASSLQGAKNIQYF

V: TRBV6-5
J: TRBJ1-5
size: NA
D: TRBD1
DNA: TGTGCCAGCGGGAAGGACAGGGGCCAGCCCCAGCATTTT
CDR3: CASGKDRGQPQHF

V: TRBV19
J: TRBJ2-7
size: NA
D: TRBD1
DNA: TGTGCCAGTAGTATAGGTCTTCGACAGGGTTTGCGGTACGAGCAGTACTTC
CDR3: CASSIGLRQGLRYEQYF

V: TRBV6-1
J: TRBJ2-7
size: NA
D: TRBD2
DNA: TGTGCCAGCAGTGAAGCGTCGTTGGGGGGGAGAAGGTACTACGAGCAGTACTTC
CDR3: CASSEASLGGRRYYEQYF

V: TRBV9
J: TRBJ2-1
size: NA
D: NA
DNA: TGTGCCAGCAGCGTAGGGAATAGCGGCAATGAGCAGTTCTTC
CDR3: CASSVGNSGNEQFF

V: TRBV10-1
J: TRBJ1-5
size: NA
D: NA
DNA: TGCGCCAGCAGAGTCCACAGGGCATCGCCCCAGCATTTT
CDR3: CASRVHRASPQHF

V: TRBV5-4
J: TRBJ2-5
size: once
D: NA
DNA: TGTGCCAGCAGCTTGGGGGCAGGTGGGGAGACCCAGTACTTC
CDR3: CASSLGAGGETQYF

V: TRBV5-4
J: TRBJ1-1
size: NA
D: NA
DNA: TGTGCCAGCGCCACGCGGGGGCAAATCACTGAAGCTTTCTTT
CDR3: CASATRGQITEAFF

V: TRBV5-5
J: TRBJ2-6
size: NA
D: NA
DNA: TGTGCCAGCAGCTTAGGGGGGGCACCCAACGTCCCGACTTTC
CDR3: CASSLGGAPNVPTF

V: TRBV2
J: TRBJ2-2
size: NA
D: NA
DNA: TGTGCCAGCGGGCACGCCGGGGAGCTGTTTTTT
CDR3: CASGHAGELFF

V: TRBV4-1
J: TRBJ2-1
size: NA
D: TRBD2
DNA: TGCGCCAGCAGCCAAAGTGATCTGACTAGCGGTTATGAGCAGTTCTTC
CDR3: CASSQSDLTSGYEQFF

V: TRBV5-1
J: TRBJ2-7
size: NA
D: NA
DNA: TGCGCCAGCAGCTTGGCCGGAGGGAACGAGCAGTACTTC
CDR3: CASSLAGGNEQYF

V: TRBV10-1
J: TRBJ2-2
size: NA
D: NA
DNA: TGCGCCAGCAGTGATGTGTGGGGGCCGAACACCGGGGAGCTGTTTTTT
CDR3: CASSDVWGPNTGELFF

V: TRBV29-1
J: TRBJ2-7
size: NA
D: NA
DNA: TGCAGCGTGGTTACAGGTTCCTACGAGCAGTACTTC
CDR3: CSVVTGSYEQYF

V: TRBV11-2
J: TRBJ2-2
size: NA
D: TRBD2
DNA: TGTGCCAGCAGCTTGGGGACTAGCGGGACCGGGGAGCTGTTTTTT
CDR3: CASSLGTSGTGELFF

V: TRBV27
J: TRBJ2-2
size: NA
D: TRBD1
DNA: TGTGCCAGCAGTCTAATCACAGGGGTCCTCACCGGGGAGCTGTTTTTT
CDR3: CASSLITGVLTGELFF

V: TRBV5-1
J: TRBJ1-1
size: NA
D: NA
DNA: TGCGCCAGCAGCTTGGAGGGTAAGGGGCTGGCTTTCTTT
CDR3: CASSLEGKGLAFF

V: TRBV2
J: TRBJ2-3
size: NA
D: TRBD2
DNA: TGTGCCAGCGCGGCCCCCGGCGGGACTAGCGATGGTTACACAGATACGCAGTATTTT
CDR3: CASAAPGGTSDGYTDTQYF